The 3 T cell receptor beta chains in this list originate from one sample, sequenced in a study of blood T cell repertoires in COVID-19. The repertoire was sequenced with immunoSEQ multiplex PCR; TCRdb's copy has only in-frame clones and lacks some. In the table there are hundreds of thousands of clones, around 90% of which are singletons. Source material: peripheral blood. The receptors were sampled from a woman aged 18-30 years who had recovered from COVID-19.

The chain links TRBV12-5 to TRBJ2-5, with D tentatively TRBD2 (5 bases). Germline CDR1 and CDR2: LGHNT and FRNRAP. Trimming left V 5 bases short and J 3 bases short, with 10 bases between. The CDR3 sequence is 13 residues long. The CDR3 DNA sequence: TGTGCTAGTGGTGGACTCCGGGAAGAGACCCAGTACTTC. It codes for CASGGLREETQYF.

This chain uses TRBV30 with TRBJ2-3; 7 nucleotides align to TRBD2. Germline V gene data show CDR1 as GTSNPN and CDR2 as SVGIG (reference sequence). The CDR3 covers 12 residues. V dropped 7 bases and J dropped 0; count of bases not matched to a gene: 1. CDR3 DNA sequence: TGTGCCTTTAGCGGGAGCACAGATACGCAGTATTTT. Translation: CAFSGSTDTQYF.

V and J are TRBV12-5 and TRBJ1-6, with a possible D match to TRBD1 (5 bases). The CDR3 runs 12 residues. The germline gives CDR1 LGHNT, CDR2 FRNRAP. With 5 bases removed from V and 10 bases from J, the gap between germline ends came to 9 bases. CDR3 sequence (DNA): TGTGCTAGTGGTGCAGGGTTATCACCCCTCCACTTT. Translation: CASGAGLSPLHF.